The clone carrying this T cell receptor beta chain was found once. The sample is drawn from a study of blood T cells in healthy people across ages. Through a sample-barcoded 5' primer and a J-beta primer mix, a second PCR was run for 7 to 11 cycles. TCRdb reprocessed the 5' RACE reads with MiXCR, giving one entry per CDR3 protein. Of 550,000 to 600,000 distinct CDR3 sequences in the sample, less than 60% were seen once. From germline, CDR1 is MDHEN and CDR2 SYDVKM. V was pared by 6 bases and J by 6 bases, with 10 bases of the junction left unmatched. This CDR3 spans 16 amino acids. This rearrangement joins TRBV28 to TRBJ1-6; TRBD1 matches 8 bases. The TCR was taken from a man older than 75 in good health. Sequencing input: blood. CDR3 coding DNA: TGTGCCAGCAGGACTGACAGGGGATACTTTAATTCACCCCTCCACTTT. It is translated as CASRTDRGYFNSPLHF.